This TCR beta chain is from a study of blood T cell repertoires in COVID-19. Study context: Acute and convalescent COVID-19 specimens originated in the United States, Italy and Spain. PBMCs, B-cell-depleted T cells, or T cells provided the cDNA or gDNA that made up the material.

Study processing details: Nucleated cell counts were estimated from reference gene primer amplification. Clones were sequenced by immunoSEQ multiplex PCR, and TCRdb holds only the in-frame ones, with some missing. The DNA gave D and trimming, while V, J and clone size come from that table. Of some 260,000 clones listed, roughly 87% are singletons. Trimming removed 8 bases from V and 4 bases from J, with 15 bases in between. The CDR3 runs to 13 residues. Germline V lookup: CDR1 SEHNR, CDR2 FQNEAQ (reference sequence). The rearrangement uses TRBV7-9 and TRBJ2-7; D may be TRBD2 (7 bases). The receptor's source is a human donor in a cohort sampled during active COVID-19. The sample was peripheral blood. The CDR3 DNA sequence: TGTGCCAGCGGAGGTGGGGGGGCTTACGAGCAGTACTTC. Amino acids: CASGGGGAYEQYF. Filled out from reference TRBV7-9 and TRBJ2-7, the complete variable domain reads DTGVSQNPRHKITKRGQNVTFRCDPISEHNRLYWYRQTLGQGPEFLTYFQNEAQLEKSRLLSDRFSAERPKGSFSTLEIQRTEQGDSAMYLCASGGGGAYEQYFGPGTRLTVT.